This T cell receptor beta chain was sequenced for a study of tumor and adjacent non-tumor tissue in lung cancer. Overall study: The patients, 10 or so men and a few women, were about 31 to 76 with stage I to III disease.

The template was RNA from unsorted bulk tissue. CDR1 and CDR2 (germline): SGHNT, YYREEE (reference sequence). The J segment lost 5 bases and the V segment lost 5 bases, leaving 4 bases of the junction unmatched. The CDR3 has 13 residues. Study observations and caveats: Top 100 clones took a larger repertoire share in normal lung. Compared with tumor, normal lung showed significantly lower TCR diversity. Tumor TCR diversity, when higher, was linked to shorter survival.

TCRbeta libraries were built with three rounds of nested PCR, modified from ARM-PCR. TCRdb processed the multiplex PCR reads anew with MiXCR; each CDR3 protein has one entry. Of roughly 81,000 distinct CDR3 sequences in the sample, 65% to 75% are singletons; the top ten hold 10% to 15%. This clonotype was seen a handful of times. Its antigen remains unknown. A read error is possible here, since a much larger clone lies one base away. Source material: lung tumor tissue. The rearrangement uses TRBV5-4 and TRBJ1-1; 9 bases align to TRBD1. The sequence was obtained from a woman aged 70-85 years with non-small cell lung cancer. CDR3 in DNA: TGTGCCAGCAGGACAGGGGGTGGGACTGAAGCTTTCTTT. Translation gives CASRTGGGTEAFF.